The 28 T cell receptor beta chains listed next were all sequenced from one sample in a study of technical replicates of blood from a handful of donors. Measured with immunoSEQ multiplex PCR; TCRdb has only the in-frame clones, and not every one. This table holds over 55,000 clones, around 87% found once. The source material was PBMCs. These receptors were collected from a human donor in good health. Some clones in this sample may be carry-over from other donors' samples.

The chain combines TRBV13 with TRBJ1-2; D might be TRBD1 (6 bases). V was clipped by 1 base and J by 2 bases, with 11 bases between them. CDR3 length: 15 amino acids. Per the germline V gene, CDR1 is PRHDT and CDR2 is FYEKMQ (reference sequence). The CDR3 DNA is TGTGCCAGCAGCTTAGTCTACAGGGAGAACTATGGCTACACCTTC. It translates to CASSLVYRENYGYTF.

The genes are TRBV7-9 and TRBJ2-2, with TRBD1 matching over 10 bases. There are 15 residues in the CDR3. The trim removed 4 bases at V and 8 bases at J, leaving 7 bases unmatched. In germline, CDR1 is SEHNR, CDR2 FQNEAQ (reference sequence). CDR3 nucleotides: TGTGCCAGCAGCTCCCGGGACAGGGGAGAGGGGGAGCTGTTTTTT. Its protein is CASSSRDRGEGELFF.

The chain's CDR3 is CATGQFPSGNTIYF. The CDR3 coding sequence is TGTGCCACAGGACAGTTCCCCTCTGGAAACACCATATATTTT. This sequence joins TRBV30 and TRBJ1-3; TRBD1 is a possible D gene (6 bases). V lost 8 bases and J 0 bases, leaving 14 bases between the germline ends. CDR3 length: 14 residues. Germline V lookup: CDR1 GTSNPN, CDR2 SVGIG (reference sequence).

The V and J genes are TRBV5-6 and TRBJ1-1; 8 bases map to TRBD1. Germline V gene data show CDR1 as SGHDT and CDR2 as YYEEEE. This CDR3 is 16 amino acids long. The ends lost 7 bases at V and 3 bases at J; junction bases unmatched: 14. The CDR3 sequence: CASGAFWTGWDTEAFF. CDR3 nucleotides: TGTGCCAGCGGGGCCTTTTGGACAGGGTGGGACACTGAAGCTTTCTTT. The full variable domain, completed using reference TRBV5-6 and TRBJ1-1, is DAGVTQSPTHLIKTRGQQVTLRCSPKSGHDTVSWYQQALGQGPQFIFQYYEEEERQRGNFPDRFSGHQFPNYSSELNVNALLLGDSALYLCASGAFWTGWDTEAFFGQGTRLTVV.

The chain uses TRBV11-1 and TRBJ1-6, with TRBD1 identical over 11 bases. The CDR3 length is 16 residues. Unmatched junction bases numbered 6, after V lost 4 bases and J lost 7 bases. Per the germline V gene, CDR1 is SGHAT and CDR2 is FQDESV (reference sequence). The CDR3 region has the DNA TGTGCCAGCAGCTCCGGACAGGGGGCAAAGAATTCACCCCTCCACTTT. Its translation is CASSSGQGAKNSPLHF.

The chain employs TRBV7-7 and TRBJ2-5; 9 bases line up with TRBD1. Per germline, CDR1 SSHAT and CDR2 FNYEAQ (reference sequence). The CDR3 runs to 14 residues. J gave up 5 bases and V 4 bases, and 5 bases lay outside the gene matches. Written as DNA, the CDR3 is TGTGCCAGCAGCTCAGGGGACAGGGAGGAGACCCAGTACTTC. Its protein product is CASSSGDREETQYF. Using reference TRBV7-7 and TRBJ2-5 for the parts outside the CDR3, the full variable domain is GAGVSQSPRYKVTKRGQDVTLRCDPISSHATLYWYQQALGQGPEFLTYFNYEAQPDKSGLPSDRFSAERPEGSISTLTIQRTEQRDSAMYRCASSSGDREETQYFGPGTRLLVL.

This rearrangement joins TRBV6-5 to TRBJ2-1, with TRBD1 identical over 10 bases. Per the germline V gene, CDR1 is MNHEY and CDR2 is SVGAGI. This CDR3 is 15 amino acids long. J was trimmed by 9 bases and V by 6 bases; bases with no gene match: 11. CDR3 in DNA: TGTGCCAGCAGCGAGACAGGGGGCTTGTCGGGTGAGCAGTTCTTC. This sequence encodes CASSETGGLSGEQFF.

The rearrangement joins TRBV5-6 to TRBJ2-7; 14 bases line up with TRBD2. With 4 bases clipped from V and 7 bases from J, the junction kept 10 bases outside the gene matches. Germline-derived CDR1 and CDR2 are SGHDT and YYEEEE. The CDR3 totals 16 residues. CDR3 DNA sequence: TGTGCCAGCAGCGCCGGGACTAGCGGGAGACAGTGGGAGCAGTACTTC. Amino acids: CASSAGTSGRQWEQYF.

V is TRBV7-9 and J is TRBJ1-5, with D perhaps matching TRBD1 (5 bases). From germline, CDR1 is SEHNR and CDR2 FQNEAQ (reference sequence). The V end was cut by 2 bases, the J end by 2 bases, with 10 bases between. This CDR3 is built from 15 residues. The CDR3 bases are TGTGCCAGCAGCTTAATGGGGCCTGGCAATCAGCCCCAGCATTTT. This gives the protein CASSLMGPGNQPQHF.

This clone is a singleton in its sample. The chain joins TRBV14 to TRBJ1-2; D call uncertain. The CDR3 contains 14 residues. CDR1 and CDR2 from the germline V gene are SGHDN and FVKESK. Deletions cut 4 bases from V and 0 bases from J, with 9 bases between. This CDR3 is CASSLAVPNYGYTF. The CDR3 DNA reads TGTGCCAGCAGCCTCGCGGTTCCTAACTATGGCTACACCTTC.

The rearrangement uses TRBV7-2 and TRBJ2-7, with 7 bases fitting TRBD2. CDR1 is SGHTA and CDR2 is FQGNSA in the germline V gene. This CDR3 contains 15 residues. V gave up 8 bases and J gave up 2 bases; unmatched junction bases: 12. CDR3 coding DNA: TGTGCCAGCGGGCTGGGGGGGTTGGGTACCTACGAGCAGTACTTC. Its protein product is CASGLGGLGTYEQYF.

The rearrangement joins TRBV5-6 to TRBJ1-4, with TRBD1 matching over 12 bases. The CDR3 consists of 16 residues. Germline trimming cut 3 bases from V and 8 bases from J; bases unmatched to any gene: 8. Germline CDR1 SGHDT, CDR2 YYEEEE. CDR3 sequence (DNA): TGTGCCAGCAGCTGGGCAGGGACAGGGGGCTCGGAAAAACTGTTTTTT. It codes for CASSWAGTGGSEKLFF.

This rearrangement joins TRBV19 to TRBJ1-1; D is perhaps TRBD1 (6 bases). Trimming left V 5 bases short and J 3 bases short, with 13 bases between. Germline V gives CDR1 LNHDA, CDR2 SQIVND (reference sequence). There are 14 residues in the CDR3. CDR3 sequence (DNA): TGTGCCAGTAGTGTAACAGGGACCCACACTGAAGCTTTCTTT. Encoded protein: CASSVTGTHTEAFF.

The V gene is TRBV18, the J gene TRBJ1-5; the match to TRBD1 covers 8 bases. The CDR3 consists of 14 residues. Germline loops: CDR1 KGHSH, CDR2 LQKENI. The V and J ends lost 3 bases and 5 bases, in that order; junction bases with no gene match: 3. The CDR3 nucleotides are TGTGCCAGCTCACCTGGGGACAGGTATCAGCCCCAGCATTTT. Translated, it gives CASSPGDRYQPQHF.

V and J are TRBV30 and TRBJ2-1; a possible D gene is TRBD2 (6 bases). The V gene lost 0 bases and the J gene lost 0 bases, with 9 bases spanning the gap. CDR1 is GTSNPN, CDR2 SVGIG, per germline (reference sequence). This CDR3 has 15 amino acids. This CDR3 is CAWSVDGSSYNEQFF. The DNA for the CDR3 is TGTGCCTGGAGTGTTGACGGGAGCTCCTACAATGAGCAGTTCTTC.

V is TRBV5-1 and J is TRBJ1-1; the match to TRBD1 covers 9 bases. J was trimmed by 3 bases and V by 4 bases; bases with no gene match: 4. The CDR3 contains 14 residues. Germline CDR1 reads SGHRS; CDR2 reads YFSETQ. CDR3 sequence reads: CASSKGQGYTEAFF. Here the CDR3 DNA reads TGCGCCAGCAGCAAGGGACAGGGATACACTGAAGCTTTCTTT.

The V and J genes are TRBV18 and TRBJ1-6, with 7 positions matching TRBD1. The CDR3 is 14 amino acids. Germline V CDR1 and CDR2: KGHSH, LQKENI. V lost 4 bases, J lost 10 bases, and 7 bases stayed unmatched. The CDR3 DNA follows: TGTGCCAGCTCACTCCGAACAGGGGAATCACCCCTCCACTTT. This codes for CASSLRTGESPLHF.

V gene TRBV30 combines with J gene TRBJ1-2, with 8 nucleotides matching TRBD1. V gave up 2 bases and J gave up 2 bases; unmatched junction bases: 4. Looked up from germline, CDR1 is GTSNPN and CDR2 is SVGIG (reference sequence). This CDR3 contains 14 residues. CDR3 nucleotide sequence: TGTGCCTGGAGTCGAAGGACAGGGAACTATGGCTACACCTTC. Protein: CAWSRRTGNYGYTF.

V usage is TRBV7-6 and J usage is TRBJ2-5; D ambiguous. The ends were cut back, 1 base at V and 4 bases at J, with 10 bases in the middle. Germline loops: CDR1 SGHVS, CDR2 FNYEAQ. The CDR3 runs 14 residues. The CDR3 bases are TGTGCCAGCAGCTTAGTAGTTCTCGGAGAGACCCAGTACTTC. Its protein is CASSLVVLGETQYF.

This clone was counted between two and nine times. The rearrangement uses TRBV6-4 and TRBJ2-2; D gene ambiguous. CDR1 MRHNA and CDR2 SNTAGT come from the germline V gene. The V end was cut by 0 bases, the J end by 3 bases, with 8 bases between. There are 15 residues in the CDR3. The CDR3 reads CASSDSRSDTGELFF. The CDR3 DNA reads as TGTGCCAGCAGTGACTCGAGGTCAGACACCGGGGAGCTGTTTTTT.

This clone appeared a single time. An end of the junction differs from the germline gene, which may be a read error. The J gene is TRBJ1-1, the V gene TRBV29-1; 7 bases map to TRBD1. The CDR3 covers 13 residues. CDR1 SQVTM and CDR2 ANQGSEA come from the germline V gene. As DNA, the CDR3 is TGCAGCGTTGTAGGGGGCGGGAACGCTGAAGCTTTCTTT. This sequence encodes CSVVGGGNAEAFF.

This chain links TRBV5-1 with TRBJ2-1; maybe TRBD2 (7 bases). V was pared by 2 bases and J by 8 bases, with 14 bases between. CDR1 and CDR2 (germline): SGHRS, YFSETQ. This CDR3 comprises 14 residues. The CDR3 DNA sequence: TGCGCCAGCAGCTTCGGGGGGCCGTCGGATGAGCAGTTCTTC. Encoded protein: CASSFGGPSDEQFF.

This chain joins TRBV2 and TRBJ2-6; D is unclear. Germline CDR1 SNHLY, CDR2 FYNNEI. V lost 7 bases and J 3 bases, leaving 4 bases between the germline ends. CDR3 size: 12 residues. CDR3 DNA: TGTGCCAGCATTATTGGGGCCAACGTCCTGACTTTC. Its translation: CASIIGANVLTF.

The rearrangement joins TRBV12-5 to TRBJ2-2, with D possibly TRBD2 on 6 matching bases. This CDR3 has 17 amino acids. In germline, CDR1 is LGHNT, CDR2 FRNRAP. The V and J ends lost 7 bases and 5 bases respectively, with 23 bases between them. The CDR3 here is CASVWRRDALRTGELFF. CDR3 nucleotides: TGTGCTAGTGTCTGGCGGCGGGACGCATTGAGGACCGGGGAGCTGTTTTTT.

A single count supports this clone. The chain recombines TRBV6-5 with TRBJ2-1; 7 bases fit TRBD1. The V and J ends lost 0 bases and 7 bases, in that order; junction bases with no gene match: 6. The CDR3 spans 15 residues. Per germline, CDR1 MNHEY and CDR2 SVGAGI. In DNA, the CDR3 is TGTGCCAGCAGTTACTCGATCAGGGGGACGAATGAGCAGTTCTTC. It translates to CASSYSIRGTNEQFF.

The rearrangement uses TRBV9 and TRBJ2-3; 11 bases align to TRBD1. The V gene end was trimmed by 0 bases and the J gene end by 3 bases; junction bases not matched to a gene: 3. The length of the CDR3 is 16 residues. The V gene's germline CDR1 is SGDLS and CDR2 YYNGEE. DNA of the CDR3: TGTGCCAGCAGCGTAGGCGGGACAGGGGGTACAGATACGCAGTATTTT. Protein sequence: CASSVGGTGGTDTQYF.

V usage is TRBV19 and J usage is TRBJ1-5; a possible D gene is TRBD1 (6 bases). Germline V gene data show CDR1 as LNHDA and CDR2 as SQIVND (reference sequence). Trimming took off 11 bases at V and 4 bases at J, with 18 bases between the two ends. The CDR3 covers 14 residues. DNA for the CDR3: TGTGCCCCTCCCCGACAGGCCGAAAATCAGCCCCAGCATTTT. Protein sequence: CAPPRQAENQPQHF.

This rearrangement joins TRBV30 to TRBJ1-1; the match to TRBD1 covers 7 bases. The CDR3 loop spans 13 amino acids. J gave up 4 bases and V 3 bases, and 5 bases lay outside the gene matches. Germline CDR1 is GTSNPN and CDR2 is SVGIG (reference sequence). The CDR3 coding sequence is TGTGCCTGGAGCGACGACAGGGCCACTGAAGCTTTCTTT. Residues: CAWSDDRATEAFF.